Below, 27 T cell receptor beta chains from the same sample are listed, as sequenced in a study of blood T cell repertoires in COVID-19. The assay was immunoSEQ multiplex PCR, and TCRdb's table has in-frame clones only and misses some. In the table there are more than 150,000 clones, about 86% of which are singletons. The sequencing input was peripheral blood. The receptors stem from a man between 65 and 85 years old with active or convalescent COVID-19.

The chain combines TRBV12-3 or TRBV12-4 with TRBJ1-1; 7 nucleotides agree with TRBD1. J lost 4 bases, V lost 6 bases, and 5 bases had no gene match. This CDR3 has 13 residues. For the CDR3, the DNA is TGTGCCAGCAGGTTACAGGGGAGCACTGAAGCTTTCTTT. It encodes CASRLQGSTEAFF.

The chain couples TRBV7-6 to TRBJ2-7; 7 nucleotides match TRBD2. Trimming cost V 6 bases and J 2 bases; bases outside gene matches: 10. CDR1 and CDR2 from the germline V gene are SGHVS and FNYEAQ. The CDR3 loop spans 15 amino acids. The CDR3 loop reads CASSPLADQAYEQYF. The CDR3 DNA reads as TGTGCCAGCAGTCCCCTAGCGGACCAAGCCTACGAGCAGTACTTC.

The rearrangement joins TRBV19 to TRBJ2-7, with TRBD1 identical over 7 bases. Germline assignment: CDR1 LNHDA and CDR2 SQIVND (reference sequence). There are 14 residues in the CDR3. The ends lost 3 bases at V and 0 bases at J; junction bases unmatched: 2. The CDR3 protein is CASSIRTGSYEQYF. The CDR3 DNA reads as TGTGCCAGTAGTATCAGGACAGGCTCCTACGAGCAGTACTTC. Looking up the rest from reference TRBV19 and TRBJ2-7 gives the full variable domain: DGGITQSPKYLFRKEGQNVTLSCEQNLNHDAMYWYRQDPGQGLRLIYYSQIVNDFQKGDIAEGYSVSREKKESFPLTVTSAQKNPTAFYLCASSIRTGSYEQYFGPGTRLTVT.

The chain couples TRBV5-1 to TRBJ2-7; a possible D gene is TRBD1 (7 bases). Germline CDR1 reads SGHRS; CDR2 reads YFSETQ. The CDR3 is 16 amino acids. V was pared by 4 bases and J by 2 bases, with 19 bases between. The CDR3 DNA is TGCGCCAGCAGCGGATCCGCGGGACAGATTACCTACGAGCAGTACTTC. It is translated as CASSGSAGQITYEQYF. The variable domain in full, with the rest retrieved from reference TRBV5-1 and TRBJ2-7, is KAGVTQTPRYLIKTRGQQVTLSCSPISGHRSVSWYQQTPGQGLQFLFEYFSETQRNKGNFPGRFSGRQFSNSRSEMNVSTLELGDSALYLCASSGSAGQITYEQYFGPGTRLTVT.

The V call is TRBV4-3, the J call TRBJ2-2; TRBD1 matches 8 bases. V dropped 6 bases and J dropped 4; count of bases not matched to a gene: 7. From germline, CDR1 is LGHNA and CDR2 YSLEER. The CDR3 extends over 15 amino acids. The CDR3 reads CASRQGVRSTGELFF. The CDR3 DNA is TGCGCCAGCAGACAGGGGGTTCGAAGCACCGGGGAGCTGTTTTTT.

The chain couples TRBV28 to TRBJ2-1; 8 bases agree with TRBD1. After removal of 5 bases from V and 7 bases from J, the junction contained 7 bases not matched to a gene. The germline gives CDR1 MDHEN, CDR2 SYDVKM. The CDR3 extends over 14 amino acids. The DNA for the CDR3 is TGTGCCAGCAGTCCAGGGGGCGGTTTGAATGAGCAGTTCTTC. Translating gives CASSPGGGLNEQFF.

CDR3 bases: TGCGCCAGCAGCCCCGGACAGGGCGAGGGGGAAGCTTTCTTT. Translation: CASSPGQGEGEAFF. V usage is TRBV5-1 and J usage is TRBJ1-1, with 8 nucleotides matching TRBD1. The CDR3 is 14 amino acids. V lost 4 bases to trimming and J lost 8 bases; unmatched junction nucleotides: 10. Per germline, CDR1 SGHRS and CDR2 YFSETQ.

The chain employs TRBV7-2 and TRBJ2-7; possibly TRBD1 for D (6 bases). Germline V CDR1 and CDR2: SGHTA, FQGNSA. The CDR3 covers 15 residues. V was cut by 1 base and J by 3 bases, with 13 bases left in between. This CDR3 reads CASSLGGRTLYEQYF. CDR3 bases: TGTGCCAGCAGCTTAGGGGGGCGCACTCTCTACGAGCAGTACTTC. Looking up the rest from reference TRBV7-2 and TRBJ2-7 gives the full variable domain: GAGVSQSPSNKVTEKGKDVELRCDPISGHTALYWYRQSLGQGLEFLIYFQGNSAPDKSGLPSDRFSAERTGGSVSTLTIQRTQQEDSAVYLCASSLGGRTLYEQYFGPGTRLTVT.

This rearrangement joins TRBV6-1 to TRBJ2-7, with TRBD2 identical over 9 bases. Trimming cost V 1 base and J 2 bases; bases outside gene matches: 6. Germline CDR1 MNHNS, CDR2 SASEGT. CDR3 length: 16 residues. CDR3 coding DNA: TGTGCCAGCAGTGAAGGGGCTAGCGGGGAGCCCTACGAGCAGTACTTC. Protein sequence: CASSEGASGEPYEQYF.

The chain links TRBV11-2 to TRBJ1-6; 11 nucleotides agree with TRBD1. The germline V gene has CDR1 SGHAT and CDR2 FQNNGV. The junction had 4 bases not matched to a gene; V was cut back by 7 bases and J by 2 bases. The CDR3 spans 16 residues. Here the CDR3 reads CASTGQGATYNSPLHF. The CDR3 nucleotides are TGTGCCAGCACCGGACAGGGGGCGACCTATAATTCACCCCTCCACTTT.

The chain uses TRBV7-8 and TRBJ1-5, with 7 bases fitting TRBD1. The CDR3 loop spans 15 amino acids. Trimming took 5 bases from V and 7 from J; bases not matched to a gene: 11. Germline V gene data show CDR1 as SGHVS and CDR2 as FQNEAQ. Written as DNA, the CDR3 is TGTGCCAGCAGCCGTACGACAGGGAGTAGCCAGCCCCAGCATTTT. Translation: CASSRTTGSSQPQHF.

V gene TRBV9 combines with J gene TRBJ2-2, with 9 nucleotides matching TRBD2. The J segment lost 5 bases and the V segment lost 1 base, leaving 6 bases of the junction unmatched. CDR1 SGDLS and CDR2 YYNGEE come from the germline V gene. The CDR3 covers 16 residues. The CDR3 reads CASSVLASGVTGELFF. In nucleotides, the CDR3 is TGTGCCAGCAGCGTACTAGCTAGCGGGGTTACCGGGGAGCTGTTTTTT.

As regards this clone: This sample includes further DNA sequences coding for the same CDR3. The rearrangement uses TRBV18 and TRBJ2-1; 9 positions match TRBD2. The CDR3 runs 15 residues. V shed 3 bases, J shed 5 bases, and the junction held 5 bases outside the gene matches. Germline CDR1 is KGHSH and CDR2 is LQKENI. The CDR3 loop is CASSPPQRGDNEQFF. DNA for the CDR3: TGTGCCAGCTCACCTCCACAGCGGGGGGACAATGAGCAGTTCTTC.

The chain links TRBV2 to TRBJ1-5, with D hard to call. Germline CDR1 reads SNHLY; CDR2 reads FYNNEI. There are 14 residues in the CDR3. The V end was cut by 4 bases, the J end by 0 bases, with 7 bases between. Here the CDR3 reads CASSVVSSNQPQHF. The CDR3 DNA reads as TGTGCCAGCAGTGTGGTTAGTAGCAATCAGCCCCAGCATTTT.

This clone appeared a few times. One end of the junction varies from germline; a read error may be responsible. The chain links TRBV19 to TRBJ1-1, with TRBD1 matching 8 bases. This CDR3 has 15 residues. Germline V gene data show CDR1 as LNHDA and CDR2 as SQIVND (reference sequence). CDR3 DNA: TGTGCCAGTAGTCCCCAAGGACAGGGAGCGCCTTTTTCAATCTTT. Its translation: CASSPQGQGAPFSIF.

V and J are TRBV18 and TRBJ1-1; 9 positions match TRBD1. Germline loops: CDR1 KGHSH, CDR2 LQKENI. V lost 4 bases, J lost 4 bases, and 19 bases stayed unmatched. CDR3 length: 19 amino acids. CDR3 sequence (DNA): TGTGCCAGCTCACTTGCACCGGGACAGGGATACCTCTGGGCCACTGAAGCTTTCTTT. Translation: CASSLAPGQGYLWATEAFF.

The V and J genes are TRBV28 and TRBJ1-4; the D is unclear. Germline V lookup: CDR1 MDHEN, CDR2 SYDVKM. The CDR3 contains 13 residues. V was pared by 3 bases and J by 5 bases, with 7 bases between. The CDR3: CASSLPRNEKLFF. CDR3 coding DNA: TGTGCCAGCAGTTTGCCCAGGAATGAAAAACTGTTTTTT.

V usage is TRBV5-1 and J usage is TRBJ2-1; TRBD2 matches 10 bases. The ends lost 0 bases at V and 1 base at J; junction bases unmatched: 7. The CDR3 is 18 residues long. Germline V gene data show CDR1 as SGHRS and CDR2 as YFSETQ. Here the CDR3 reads CASSLAASGRGSYNEQFF. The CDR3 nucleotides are TGCGCCAGCAGCTTGGCTGCTAGCGGGAGAGGATCCTACAATGAGCAGTTCTTC.

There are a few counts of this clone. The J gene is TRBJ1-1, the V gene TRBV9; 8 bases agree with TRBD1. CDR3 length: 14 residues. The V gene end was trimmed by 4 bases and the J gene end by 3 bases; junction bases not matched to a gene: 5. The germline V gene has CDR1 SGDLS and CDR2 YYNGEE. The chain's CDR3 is CASSPGQGYTEAFF. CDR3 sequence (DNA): TGTGCCAGCAGCCCAGGACAGGGTTACACTGAAGCTTTCTTT.

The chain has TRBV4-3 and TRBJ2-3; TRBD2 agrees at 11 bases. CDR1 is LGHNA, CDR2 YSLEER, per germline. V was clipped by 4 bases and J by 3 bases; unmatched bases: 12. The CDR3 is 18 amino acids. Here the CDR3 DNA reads TGCGCCAGCAGCCGGGAAGGCTACGGGACTAGCGGTACAGATACGCAGTATTTT. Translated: CASSREGYGTSGTDTQYF.

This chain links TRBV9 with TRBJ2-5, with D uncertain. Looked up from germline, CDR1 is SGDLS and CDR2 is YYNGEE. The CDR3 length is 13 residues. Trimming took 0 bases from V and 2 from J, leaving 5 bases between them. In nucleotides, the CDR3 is TGTGCCAGCAGCGTAGCGGTTCAAGAGACCCAGTACTTC. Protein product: CASSVAVQETQYF.

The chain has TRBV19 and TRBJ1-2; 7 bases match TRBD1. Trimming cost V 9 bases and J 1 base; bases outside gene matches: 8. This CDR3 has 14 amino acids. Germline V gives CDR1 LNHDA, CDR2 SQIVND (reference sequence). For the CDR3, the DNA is TGTGCCAGCCGGGACAGCCTCATTAACTATGGCTACACCTTC. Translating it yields CASRDSLINYGYTF.

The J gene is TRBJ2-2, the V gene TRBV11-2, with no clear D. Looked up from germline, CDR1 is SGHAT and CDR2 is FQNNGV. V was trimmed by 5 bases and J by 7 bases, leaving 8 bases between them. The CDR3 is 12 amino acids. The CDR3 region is CASSLRVGELFF. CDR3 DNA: TGTGCCAGCAGCCTCCGTGTCGGGGAGCTGTTTTTT.

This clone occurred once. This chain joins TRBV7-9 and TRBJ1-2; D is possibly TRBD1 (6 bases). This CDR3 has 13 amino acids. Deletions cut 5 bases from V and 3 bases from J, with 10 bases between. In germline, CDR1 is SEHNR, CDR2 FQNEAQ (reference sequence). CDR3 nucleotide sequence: TGTGCCAGCAGCCGAAGACAGGACTATGGCTACACCTTC. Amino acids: CASSRRQDYGYTF.

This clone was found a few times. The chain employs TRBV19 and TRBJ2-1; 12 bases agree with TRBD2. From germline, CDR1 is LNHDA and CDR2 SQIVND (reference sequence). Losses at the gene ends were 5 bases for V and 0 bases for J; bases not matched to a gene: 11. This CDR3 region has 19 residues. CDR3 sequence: CASSSRTSGTRSSYNEQFF. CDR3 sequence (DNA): TGTGCCAGTAGTTCGAGGACTAGCGGGACTAGGAGCTCCTACAATGAGCAGTTCTTC. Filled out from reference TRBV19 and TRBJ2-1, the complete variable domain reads DGGITQSPKYLFRKEGQNVTLSCEQNLNHDAMYWYRQDPGQGLRLIYYSQIVNDFQKGDIAEGYSVSREKKESFPLTVTSAQKNPTAFYLCASSSRTSGTRSSYNEQFFGPGTRLTVL.

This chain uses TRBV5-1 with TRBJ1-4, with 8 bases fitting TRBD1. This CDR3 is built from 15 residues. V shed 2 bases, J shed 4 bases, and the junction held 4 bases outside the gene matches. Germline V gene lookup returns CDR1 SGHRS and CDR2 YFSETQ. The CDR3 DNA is TGCGCCAGCAGCTTCGGGACAGGCGTTAATGAAAAACTGTTTTTT. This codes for CASSFGTGVNEKLFF.

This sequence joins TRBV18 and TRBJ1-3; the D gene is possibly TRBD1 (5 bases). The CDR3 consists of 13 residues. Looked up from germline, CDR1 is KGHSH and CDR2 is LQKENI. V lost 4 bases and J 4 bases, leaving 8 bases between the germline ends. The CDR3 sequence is CASSQGFGNTIYF. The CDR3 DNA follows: TGTGCCAGCTCACAGGGGTTCGGAAACACCATATATTTT.